These 6 T cell receptor beta chains came from one sample sequenced in a study of technical replicates of blood from a few donors. Clones were sequenced by immunoSEQ multiplex PCR, and TCRdb holds only the in-frame ones, with some missing. The sample yields under 95,000 clones, about 93% seen once. Sequencing input: T cells isolated from PBMCs. These receptors originate from a human donor in good health.

The CDR3 DNA sequence: TGTGCCAGTAGTATTGATTTTACCAGGAAAACTCACCGAAATCAGCCCCAGCATTTT. Translated: CASSIDFTRKTHRNQPQHF. This chain connects TRBV19 to TRBJ1-5; no clear D. CDR1 is LNHDA, CDR2 SQIVND, per germline (reference sequence). The CDR3 contains 19 residues. V dropped 3 bases and J dropped 4 bases, with 25 bases sitting between them.

The chain recombines TRBV15 with TRBJ2-5; D might be TRBD2 (5 bases). Trimming cost V 5 bases and J 4 bases, with 14 bases left between them. Germline V gene sequence: CDR1 LNHNV, CDR2 YYDKDF (reference sequence). This CDR3 region has 14 residues. CDR3 DNA sequence: TGTGCCACCAGCGGAGGAGGTTTTGGAGAGACCCAGTACTTC. This codes for CATSGGGFGETQYF.

The chain couples TRBV6-5 to TRBJ1-3; D perhaps matches TRBD1 (5 bases). Germline CDR1 reads MNHEY; CDR2 reads SVGAGI. This CDR3 has 15 residues. Trimming pared 5 bases from V and 1 base from J, leaving 12 bases between. CDR3 residues: CASSRQGESGNTIYF. CDR3 bases: TGTGCCAGCAGTCGACAAGGGGAATCTGGAAACACCATATATTTT.

V usage is TRBV29-1 and J usage is TRBJ1-4; D unresolved. The CDR3 runs to 13 residues. CDR1 SQVTM and CDR2 ANQGSEA come from the germline V gene. The ends were cut back, 4 bases at V and 10 bases at J, with 16 bases in the middle. DNA for the CDR3: TGCAGCGTTGGGGGTCGGGGTCTGGGAAAACTGTTTTTT. It translates to CSVGGRGLGKLFF.

The chain employs TRBV9 and TRBJ1-2; 8 nucleotides line up with TRBD1. Germline CDR1 and CDR2: SGDLS and YYNGEE. The CDR3 is 14 residues long. V trimming: 0 bases; J trimming: 6 bases; junction bases outside the gene matches: 4. The CDR3 nucleotides are TGTGCCAGCAGCGTAGGGACAGGGACTAATGGCTACACCTTC. It yields the protein CASSVGTGTNGYTF.

The rearrangement links TRBV5-1 to TRBJ1-1; D is ambiguous. The V gene lost 0 bases and the J gene lost 4 bases, with 19 bases spanning the gap. The germline CDR1 and CDR2 sequences are SGHRS and YFSETQ. This CDR3 region has 17 residues. The chain's CDR3 is CASSLGLGRIPGTEAFF. The CDR3 region has the DNA TGCGCCAGCAGCTTGGGATTGGGTAGAATCCCGGGCACTGAAGCTTTCTTT.